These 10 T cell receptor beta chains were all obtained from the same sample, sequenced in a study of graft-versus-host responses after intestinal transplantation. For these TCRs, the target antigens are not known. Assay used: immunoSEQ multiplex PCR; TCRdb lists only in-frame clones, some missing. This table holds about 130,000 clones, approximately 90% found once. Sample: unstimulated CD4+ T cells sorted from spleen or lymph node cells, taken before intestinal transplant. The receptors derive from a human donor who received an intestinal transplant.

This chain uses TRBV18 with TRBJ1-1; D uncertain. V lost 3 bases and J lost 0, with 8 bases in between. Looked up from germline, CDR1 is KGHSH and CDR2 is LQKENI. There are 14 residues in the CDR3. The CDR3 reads CASSPGRLNTEAFF. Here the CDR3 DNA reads TGTGCCAGCTCACCGGGCAGACTGAACACTGAAGCTTTCTTT.

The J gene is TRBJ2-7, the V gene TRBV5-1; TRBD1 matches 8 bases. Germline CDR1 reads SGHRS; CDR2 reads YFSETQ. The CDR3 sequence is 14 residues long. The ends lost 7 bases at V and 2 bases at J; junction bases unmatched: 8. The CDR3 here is CASCPGTGTYEQYF. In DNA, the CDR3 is TGCGCCAGCTGTCCCGGGACAGGCACCTACGAGCAGTACTTC.

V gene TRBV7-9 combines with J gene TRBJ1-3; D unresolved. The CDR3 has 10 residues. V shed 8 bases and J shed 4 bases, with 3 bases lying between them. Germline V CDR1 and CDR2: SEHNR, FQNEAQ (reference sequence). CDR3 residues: CASAGNTIYF. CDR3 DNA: TGTGCCAGCGCAGGAAACACCATATATTTT.

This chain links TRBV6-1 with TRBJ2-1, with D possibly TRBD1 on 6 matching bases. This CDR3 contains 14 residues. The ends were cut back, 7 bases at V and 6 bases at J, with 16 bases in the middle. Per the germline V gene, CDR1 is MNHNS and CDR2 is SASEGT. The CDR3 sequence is CASNIRQGLNEQFF. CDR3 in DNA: TGTGCCAGCAATATACGGCAGGGGCTCAATGAGCAGTTCTTC.

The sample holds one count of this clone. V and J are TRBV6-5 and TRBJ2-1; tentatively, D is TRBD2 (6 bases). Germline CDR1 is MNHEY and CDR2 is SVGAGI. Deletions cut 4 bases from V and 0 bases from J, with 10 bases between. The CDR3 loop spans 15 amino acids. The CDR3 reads CASSSDGSSYNEQFF. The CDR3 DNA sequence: TGTGCCAGCAGTTCTGACGGGAGCTCCTACAATGAGCAGTTCTTC.

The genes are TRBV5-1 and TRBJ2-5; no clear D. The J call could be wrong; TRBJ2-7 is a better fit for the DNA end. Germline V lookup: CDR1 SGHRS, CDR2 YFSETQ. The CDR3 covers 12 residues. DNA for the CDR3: TGCGCCAGCAGCGGAAGGACCTACGAGCAGTACTTC. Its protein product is CASSGRTYEQYF.

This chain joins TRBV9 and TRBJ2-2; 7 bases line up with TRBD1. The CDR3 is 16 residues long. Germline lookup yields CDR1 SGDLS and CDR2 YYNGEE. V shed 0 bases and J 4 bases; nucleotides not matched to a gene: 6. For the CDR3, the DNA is TGTGCCAGCAGCGTAGACCAGGACAGGATCACCGGGGAGCTGTTTTTT. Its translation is CASSVDQDRITGELFF.

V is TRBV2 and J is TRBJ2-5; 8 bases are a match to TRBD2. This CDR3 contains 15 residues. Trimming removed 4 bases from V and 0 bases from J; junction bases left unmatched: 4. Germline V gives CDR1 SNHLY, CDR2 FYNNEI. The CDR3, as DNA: TGTGCCAGCAGTGTAGGCGGGGGGAACCAAGAGACCCAGTACTTC. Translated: CASSVGGGNQETQYF.

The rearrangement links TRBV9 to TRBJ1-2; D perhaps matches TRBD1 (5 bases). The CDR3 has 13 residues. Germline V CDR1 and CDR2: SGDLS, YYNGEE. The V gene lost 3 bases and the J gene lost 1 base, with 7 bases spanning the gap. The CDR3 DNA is TGTGCCAGCAGCGGAGACAGTAACTATGGCTACACCTTC. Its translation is CASSGDSNYGYTF.

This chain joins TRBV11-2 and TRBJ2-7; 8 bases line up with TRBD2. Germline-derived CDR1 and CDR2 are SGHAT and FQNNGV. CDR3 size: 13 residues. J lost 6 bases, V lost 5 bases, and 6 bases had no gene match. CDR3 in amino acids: CASSPGGFGEQYF. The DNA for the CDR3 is TGTGCCAGCAGCCCGGGGGGGTTCGGCGAGCAGTACTTC. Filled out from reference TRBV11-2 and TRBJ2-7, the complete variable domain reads EAGVAQSPRYKIIEKRQSVAFWCNPISGHATLYWYQQILGQGPKLLIQFQNNGVVDDSQLPKDRFSAERLKGVDSTLKIQPAKLEDSAVYLCASSPGGFGEQYFGPGTRLTVT.